The present T cell receptor beta chain was sequenced within a study of early T cells in non-severe SARS-CoV-2 infection. TCRdb fed the 5' RACE reads into MiXCR, producing one record per CDR3 protein. The data show approximately 85,000 distinct CDR3 sequences, more than 9% seen once. This clonotype occurred many times. This clonotype was obtained from an adult who was a healthcare worker with PCR-confirmed SARS-CoV-2 infection or an uninfected control (not recorded which). The sequencing sample was made of whole blood.

In nucleotides, the CDR3 is TGTGCCAGTAGTATCAGACTAGCGGGCATGGACAATGAGCAGTTCTTC. It yields the protein CASSIRLAGMDNEQFF. The rearrangement links TRBV19 to TRBJ2-1; 10 bases agree with TRBD2. The CDR3 contains 16 residues. V lost 3 bases to trimming and J lost 5 bases; unmatched junction nucleotides: 7. CDR1 is LNHDA and CDR2 is SQIVND in the germline V gene (reference sequence). The whole variable domain, remainder taken from reference TRBV19 and TRBJ2-1, is DGGITQSPKYLFRKEGQNVTLSCEQNLNHDAMYWYRQDPGQGLRLIYYSQIVNDFQKGDIAEGYSVSREKKESFPLTVTSAQKNPTAFYLCASSIRLAGMDNEQFFGPGTRLTVL.